Below are 16 T cell receptor beta chains sequenced from a single sample in a study of blood T cells in healthy people across ages. A J-beta primer mix and a sample-barcoded 5' primer were used in a second PCR of about 6 to 12 cycles. TCRdb called the 5' RACE reads again in MiXCR, with one record for every CDR3 protein. The sample holds fewer than 1,000,000 distinct CDR3 sequences, roughly 44% seen once. Sequenced: blood. The receptors were gathered from a man aged 55 to 70 in good health.

This sequence joins TRBV7-2 and TRBJ2-7; tentative D call: TRBD2 (5 bases). The length of the CDR3 is 14 residues. V lost 5 bases and J 7 bases, leaving 18 bases between the germline ends. Germline V gives CDR1 SGHTA, CDR2 FQGNSA. CDR3 region: CASSVGSGTLEQYF. The CDR3, as DNA: TGTGCCAGCAGCGTAGGTTCGGGAACGTTAGAGCAGTACTTC.

The chain employs TRBV7-2 and TRBJ2-7, with D maybe TRBD2 (7 bases). The CDR3 has 13 amino acids. Trimming took 10 bases from V and 3 from J, leaving 16 bases between them. Germline V gene data show CDR1 as SGHTA and CDR2 as FQGNSA. CDR3 sequence (DNA): TGTGCCACCGAGGGGGGGGGACGCTACGAGCAGTACTTC. Translated: CATEGGGRYEQYF. The whole variable domain, remainder taken from reference TRBV7-2 and TRBJ2-7, is GAGVSQSPSNKVTEKGKDVELRCDPISGHTALYWYRQSLGQGLEFLIYFQGNSAPDKSGLPSDRFSAERTGGSVSTLTIQRTQQEDSAVYLCATEGGGRYEQYFGPGTRLTVT.

CDR3 DNA sequence: TGTGCCAGCAGTCCGTATGGCGGGGGACCCTACGAGCAGTACTTC. Translating it yields CASSPYGGGPYEQYF. This chain uses TRBV3-1 with TRBJ2-7, with TRBD2 matching over 7 bases. The junction had 10 bases not matched to a gene; V was cut back by 6 bases and J by 2 bases. The germline V gene encodes CDR1 LGHDT and CDR2 YNNKEL (reference sequence). CDR3 length equals 15 residues.

This chain connects TRBV5-1 to TRBJ2-3; tentatively, D is TRBD2 (6 bases). This CDR3 is 14 amino acids long. Trimming removed 4 bases from V and 4 bases from J, with 13 bases in between. The germline V gene has CDR1 SGHRS and CDR2 YFSETQ. The CDR3 nucleotides are TGCGCCAGCAGCGGACGGGAGAGGGCAGATACGCAGTATTTT. It is translated as CASSGRERADTQYF.

This clonotype was seen more than once but under ten times. CDR3 coding DNA: TGTGCCAGCAGTCTGCAGGACAGGGGGGGTGAAAAACTGTTTTTT. Its protein is CASSLQDRGGEKLFF. The chain combines TRBV27 with TRBJ1-4; 10 bases are a match to TRBD1. V gave up 5 bases and J gave up 7 bases; unmatched junction bases: 7. CDR1 is MNHEY and CDR2 is SMNVEV in the germline V gene (reference sequence). The CDR3 extends over 15 amino acids.

The V call is TRBV3-1, the J call TRBJ2-3; D is unclear. V was cut by 0 bases and J by 6 bases, with 13 bases left in between. Germline V gene data show CDR1 as LGHDT and CDR2 as YNNKEL (reference sequence). The CDR3 covers 15 residues. The CDR3 bases are TGTGCCAGCAGCCAAGAGGCTGCGCTGGTTGATACGCAGTATTTT. Protein product: CASSQEAALVDTQYF.

The V call is TRBV5-1, the J call TRBJ1-5; D gene uncertain. Looked up from germline, CDR1 is SGHRS and CDR2 is YFSETQ. With 0 bases removed from V and 2 bases from J, the gap between germline ends came to 9 bases. The CDR3 loop spans 15 amino acids. CDR3 residues: CASSLDGSGNQPQHF. The CDR3 DNA is TGCGCCAGCAGCTTGGACGGTAGTGGCAATCAGCCCCAGCATTTT.

This clonotype appeared once. Given a much more abundant clone one base away, this may be a read error. This chain links TRBV29-1 with TRBJ1-1, with 8 bases that match TRBD1. CDR1 is SQVTM and CDR2 is ANQGSEA in the germline V gene. Trimming at V came to 7 bases and at J to 7 bases, leaving 8 bases not matched to a gene. The CDR3 length is 12 residues. CDR3 in DNA: TGCAGCGCGGGCCAGGGGGCTATTGAAGCTTTCTTT. Encoded protein: CSAGQGAIEAFF.

The chain employs TRBV19 and TRBJ2-7, with D possibly TRBD1 on 5 matching bases. Germline V gives CDR1 LNHDA, CDR2 SQIVND (reference sequence). This CDR3 comprises 16 residues. V was pared by 3 bases and J by 1 base, with 16 bases between. The CDR3 coding sequence is TGTGCCAGTAGTATGAAGGGGCAGAGTGCGTCCTACGAGCAGTACTTC. Amino acids: CASSMKGQSASYEQYF.

This clonotype showed up just a few times. This chain connects TRBV6-2 or TRBV6-3 to TRBJ1-1; D is ambiguous. Germline CDR1 reads MNHEY; CDR2 reads SVGEGT. This CDR3 contains 15 residues. Deletions cut 0 bases from V and 1 base from J, with 9 bases between. Written as DNA, the CDR3 is TGTGCCAGCAGTTACTCGAAGTCCGGGAACACTGAAGCTTTCTTT. Protein: CASSYSKSGNTEAFF.

The chain is built from TRBV6-2 or TRBV6-3 and TRBJ2-3; 8 bases agree with TRBD2. There are 16 residues in the CDR3. Unmatched junction bases numbered 8, after V lost 2 bases and J lost 4 bases. The germline V gene encodes CDR1 MNHEY and CDR2 SVGEGT. CDR3 sequence reads: CASSYPRGAVADTQYF. The DNA for the CDR3 is TGTGCCAGCAGTTACCCGCGGGGGGCCGTGGCAGATACGCAGTATTTT.

The chain carries TRBV27 and TRBJ1-2, with 7 bases matching TRBD1. The germline V gene has CDR1 MNHEY and CDR2 SMNVEV (reference sequence). This CDR3 has 13 amino acids. The V gene end was trimmed by 4 bases and the J gene end by 4 bases; junction bases not matched to a gene: 3. The CDR3 reads CASSSGQLYGYTF. CDR3 nucleotide sequence: TGTGCCAGCAGTTCGGGACAGCTCTATGGCTACACCTTC.

The rearrangement joins TRBV27 to TRBJ2-7; weak D call: TRBD2 (6 bases). The germline V gene encodes CDR1 MNHEY and CDR2 SMNVEV (reference sequence). Trimming pared 2 bases from V and 8 bases from J, leaving 7 bases between. The CDR3 is 11 amino acids. The CDR3 sequence: CASSLGGKQYF. The CDR3 coding sequence is TGTGCCAGCAGTTTAGGGGGGAAGCAGTACTTC.

The chain joins TRBV7-6 to TRBJ2-3; 12 bases are shared with TRBD2. Germline V gene data show CDR1 as SGHVS and CDR2 as FNYEAQ. Losses at the gene ends were 5 bases for V and 0 bases for J; bases not matched to a gene: 9. The CDR3 is 18 residues long. The CDR3 coding sequence is TGTGCCAGCAGCCGCCGGACTAGCGGGACTTCTAGCACAGATACGCAGTATTTT. Translated, it gives CASSRRTSGTSSTDTQYF.

This chain joins TRBV28 and TRBJ2-3; a weak D match, TRBD2 (6 bases). Trimming cost V 7 bases and J 0 bases, with 23 bases left between them. The CDR3 contains 18 residues. Germline V gives CDR1 MDHEN, CDR2 SYDVKM. The CDR3 loop is CASKPTDEGLTSTDTQYF. DNA of the CDR3: TGTGCCAGCAAACCCACCGACGAGGGACTGACCAGCACAGATACGCAGTATTTT.

As concerns this clonotype: A read error may be the cause here, since a much bigger clone is one base away. The V call is TRBV10-3, the J call TRBJ2-1, with 10 bases lining up with TRBD2. Trimming removed 2 bases from V and 9 bases from J; junction bases left unmatched: 10. This CDR3 is built from 16 residues. Germline V gene lookup returns CDR1 ENHRY and CDR2 SYGVKD. The CDR3 is CAISEGTSALGSEQFF. In nucleotides, the CDR3 is TGTGCCATCAGTGAGGGGACTAGCGCCCTAGGTAGTGAGCAGTTCTTC.